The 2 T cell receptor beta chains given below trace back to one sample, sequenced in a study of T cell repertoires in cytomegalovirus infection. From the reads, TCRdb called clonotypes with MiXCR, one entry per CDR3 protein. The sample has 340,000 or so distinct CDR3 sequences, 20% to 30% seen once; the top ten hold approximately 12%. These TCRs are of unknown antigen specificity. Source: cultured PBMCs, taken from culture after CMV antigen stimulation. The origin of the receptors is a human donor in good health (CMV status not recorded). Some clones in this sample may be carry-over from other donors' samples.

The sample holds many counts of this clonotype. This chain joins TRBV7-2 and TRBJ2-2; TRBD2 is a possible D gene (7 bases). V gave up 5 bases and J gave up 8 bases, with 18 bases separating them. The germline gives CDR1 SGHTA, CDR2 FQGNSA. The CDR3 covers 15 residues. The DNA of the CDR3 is TGTGCCAGCAGCCCTAGCGGTATAGGGACAGGGGAGCTGTTTTTT. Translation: CASSPSGIGTGELFF.

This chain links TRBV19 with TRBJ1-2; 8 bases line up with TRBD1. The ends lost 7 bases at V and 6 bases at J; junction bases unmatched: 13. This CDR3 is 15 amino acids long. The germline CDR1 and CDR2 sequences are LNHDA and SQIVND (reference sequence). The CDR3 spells CASKAQGARGNGYTF. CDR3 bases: TGTGCCAGTAAGGCGCAGGGGGCGAGAGGTAATGGCTACACCTTC. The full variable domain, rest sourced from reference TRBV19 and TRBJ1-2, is DGGITQSPKYLFRKEGQNVTLSCEQNLNHDAMYWYRQDPGQGLRLIYYSQIVNDFQKGDIAEGYSVSREKKESFPLTVTSAQKNPTAFYLCASKAQGARGNGYTFGSGTRLTVV.